This is a list of T cell receptor beta chains from one sample in a study of cytomegalovirus exposure and HLA in healthy donors. The protocol was immunoSEQ multiplex PCR, while the TCRdb copy is restricted to in-frame clones and leaves out a portion. Of 110,000 to 150,000 clones in the sample, roughly 82% are singletons; the top ten hold 3.4%. Sequencing was carried out using PBMCs. The receptors derive from a male donor in good health and CMV-seronegative. The conserved cysteine and the conserved F or W are not part of the CDR3 here.

TRBV10-3	TRBJ1-5	AISESEQVNQPQH
TRBV19	NA	ASSLGTAYEQY
TRBV5-4	TRBJ2-5	ASSSLGPEAETQY
TRBV5-1	TRBJ1-2	ASSLAAGDGYT
TRBV6-5	TRBJ1-1	ASSFEGMNTEAF
TRBV19	TRBJ1-1	ASKLVTGVRAF
TRBV5-1	TRBJ2-2	ASSLVAGGLNTGELF
TRBV6-5	TRBJ2-1	ASTPDSTYNEQF
TRBV28	TRBJ2-7	ASSKTDRVWSYEQY
TRBV7-3	TRBJ1-2	ASSSQTQGDYGYT
TRBV5-1	TRBJ2-7	ASSEQGQALLSYEQY
TRBV5-1	TRBJ2-3	ASSLGLGGAQY
TRBV5-1	TRBJ2-3	ASSSRPLPDTQY
TRBV6-5	TRBJ1-1	ASSYLTSQNTEAF
TRBV5-1	TRBJ1-6	ASRQGDGSPLH
TRBV11-3	TRBJ2-7	ASSPGLSYEQY
TRBV7-3	TRBJ2-7	ASSPGKAGRNEQY
TRBV7-9	TRBJ2-3	ASSNENRGPFAQADTQY
TRBV9	TRBJ2-3	ASSVRGTSTDTQY
TRBV18	TRBJ2-5	ASSPPAGPLTQY
TRBV27	TRBJ2-7	ASSLYSGYEQY
TRBV29-1	TRBJ1-2	SVQERNYGYT
TRBV6-1	TRBJ1-2	ASSSSVVYGYT
TRBV4-2	TRBJ1-3	ASSQEGTGLHTIY
TRBV10-3	TRBJ1-6	AIRSTNSPLH
TRBV9	TRBJ2-1	ASSADGTGGWEEQF
TRBV7-9	TRBJ2-7	ASSLEGLSSYEQY
TRBV28	TRBJ2-7	ASSLTKQARLNYEQY
TRBV7-9	TRBJ1-2	ASSGAANYGYT
TRBV19	TRBJ2-1	ASSATAGLDEQF
TRBV10-3	TRBJ2-3	AINRASGGSTDTQY
TRBV27	TRBJ2-7	ASSRISFGTSGLITYEQY
TRBV6-5	TRBJ1-1	ASSSGGGTEAF
TRBV10-2	TRBJ2-1	ASSEGAGGPGYNEQF
TRBV28	TRBJ1-2	ASSPLPRTGGYGYT
TRBV6-1	TRBJ1-4	ATLLEGSEKLF
TRBV6-5	TRBJ2-7	ASSLTSGLLQQY
TRBV28	TRBJ2-7	ASRRGADSYEQY
TRBV7-9	TRBJ2-5	ASSPRTSGRFGETQY
TRBV7-9	TRBJ2-1	SSSPQDNEQF
TRBV18	TRBJ1-5	ASSPLPITLNSNQPQH
TRBV5-1	TRBJ2-1	ASSFRGVGEQF
TRBV7-9	TRBJ1-1	ASSAEGALNTEAF
TRBV28	TRBJ2-7	ASISGVGSYEQY
TRBV11-2	TRBJ1-4	ASSLFAGGEKLF
TRBV19	TRBJ1-2	ASSIDGLAYYGYT
TRBV7-9	TRBJ2-3	ASSRQGAVADTQY
TRBV27	TRBJ2-1	ASSFSAGGLYNEQF
TRBV11-3	TRBJ2-1	ASSPRLAGGRKF
TRBV6-1	TRBJ1-2	AGLTRNYGYT